The source of this TCR beta chain is a study of cytomegalovirus exposure and HLA in healthy donors. Study-wide context: Membership in the Caucasian-associated ancestry cluster was found for about 84% of around 380 genotyped donors. Findings and caveats of the study: A few of the chains that were CMV-associated were confirmed in vitro to be specific for CMV antigens.

As for this clone: Its antigen is unidentified.

In the PCR, 60 Vbeta and 13 Jbeta primers were used. Libraries were prepared by immunoSEQ multiplex PCR; TCRdb keeps only in-frame clonotypes and omits some of them. Its table records around 53,000 clones. The clonotype originates from a male donor in good health and CMV-seropositive. Sequencing used PBMCs.

This CDR3 reads CASSPWTGKSTDTQYF. The CDR3 bases are TGCGCCAGCAGCCCCTGGACAGGGAAAAGCACAGATACGCAGTATTTT. This chain links TRBV5-1 with TRBJ2-3, with TRBD1 identical over 8 bases. Germline CDR1 is SGHRS and CDR2 is YFSETQ. V was pared by 4 bases and J by 0 bases, with 7 bases of the junction left unmatched. The CDR3 length is 16 residues.